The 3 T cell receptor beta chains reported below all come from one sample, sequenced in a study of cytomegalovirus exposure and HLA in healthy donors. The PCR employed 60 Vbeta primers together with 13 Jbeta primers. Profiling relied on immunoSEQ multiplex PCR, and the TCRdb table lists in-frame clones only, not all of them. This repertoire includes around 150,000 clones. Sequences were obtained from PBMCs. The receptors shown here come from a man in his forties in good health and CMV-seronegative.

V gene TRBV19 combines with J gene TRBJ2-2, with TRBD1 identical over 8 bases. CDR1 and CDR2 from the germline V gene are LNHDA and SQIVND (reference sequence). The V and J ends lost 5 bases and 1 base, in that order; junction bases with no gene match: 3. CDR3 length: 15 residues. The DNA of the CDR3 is TGTGCCAGTAGTCCAGGGACAGGGAACACCGGGGAGCTGTTTTTT. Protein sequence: CASSPGTGNTGELFF.

In nucleotides, the CDR3 is TGTGCCACCGGACAGTTCAGCTCTGGGGCCAACGTCCTGACTTTC. This translates into CATGQFSSGANVLTF. The V call is TRBV19, the J call TRBJ2-6; possibly TRBD1 for D (6 bases). Germline values: CDR1 LNHDA, CDR2 SQIVND (reference sequence). V was clipped by 10 bases and J by 0 bases, with 13 bases between them. The CDR3 sequence is 15 residues long.

CDR3 DNA: TGCGCCAGCAGCTTCCTCGCTAGCGGGGCCCCGGGAACCGGGGAGCTGTTTTTT. Translation: CASSFLASGAPGTGELFF. The chain links TRBV5-1 to TRBJ2-2; TRBD2 matches at 9 bases. V shed 2 bases and J 5 bases; nucleotides not matched to a gene: 13. This CDR3 comprises 18 residues. Germline V gene sequence: CDR1 SGHRS, CDR2 YFSETQ.